This T cell receptor beta chain was sequenced for a study of radiotherapy plus CTLA-4 blockade in lung cancer. Study observations and caveats: According to reports, early shifts in blood T cell clones, alongside interferon-beta, forecast response most accurately. Researchers report tumor-derived TCR clones expanding in blood after radiotherapy plus ipilimumab.

Profiled with immunoSEQ multiplex PCR; TCRdb holds only in-frame clones, not every one. The sample holds more than 60,000 clones; 65% to 85% are singletons and the top ten take 2.5% to 3%. A note on this clone: What it recognizes is unknown.

This TCR was sampled from a human donor with non-small cell lung cancer who had a complete response to radiotherapy plus ipilimumab. This specimen was peripheral blood, taken from a patient treated with radiotherapy plus ipilimumab.

CDR3 in amino acids: CASSQGMGARPLHF. The DNA of the CDR3 is TGCGCCAGCAGCCAAGGGATGGGAGCAAGGCCCCTCCACTTT. The chain recombines TRBV4-1 with TRBJ1-6; D is unresolved. The CDR3 is 14 amino acids. V dropped 1 base and J dropped 13 bases, with 14 bases sitting between them. In germline, CDR1 is MGHRA, CDR2 YSYEKL.